This TCR beta chain was found in a study of PD-1 blockade in classical Hodgkin lymphoma. About this clone: Its antigen is undetermined.

CDR1 and CDR2 from the germline V gene are SGHDN and FVKESK. Trimming stripped 3 bases from V and 2 bases from J, with 11 bases between. CDR3 size: 14 residues. All patients relapsed after autologous stem cell transplantation, and brentuximab vedotin exposure varied. Study observations and caveats: The baseline diversity of complete responders showed similarity to that of newly diagnosed patients.

Data came from immunoSEQ multiplex PCR; TCRdb stores just in-frame clones and leaves some out. In the table there are 66,000 or so clones, roughly two thirds of which are singletons. The genes are TRBV14 and TRBJ2-7, with D possibly TRBD2 on 6 matching bases. Sequenced here: peripheral blood mononuclear cells (PBMCs), sampled before the second cycle of nivolumab. The sequence derives from a human donor with classical Hodgkin lymphoma. For the CDR3, the DNA is TGTGCCAGCAGCCAGGGACTCGTCGCCTACGAGCAGTACTTC. Its translation is CASSQGLVAYEQYF.